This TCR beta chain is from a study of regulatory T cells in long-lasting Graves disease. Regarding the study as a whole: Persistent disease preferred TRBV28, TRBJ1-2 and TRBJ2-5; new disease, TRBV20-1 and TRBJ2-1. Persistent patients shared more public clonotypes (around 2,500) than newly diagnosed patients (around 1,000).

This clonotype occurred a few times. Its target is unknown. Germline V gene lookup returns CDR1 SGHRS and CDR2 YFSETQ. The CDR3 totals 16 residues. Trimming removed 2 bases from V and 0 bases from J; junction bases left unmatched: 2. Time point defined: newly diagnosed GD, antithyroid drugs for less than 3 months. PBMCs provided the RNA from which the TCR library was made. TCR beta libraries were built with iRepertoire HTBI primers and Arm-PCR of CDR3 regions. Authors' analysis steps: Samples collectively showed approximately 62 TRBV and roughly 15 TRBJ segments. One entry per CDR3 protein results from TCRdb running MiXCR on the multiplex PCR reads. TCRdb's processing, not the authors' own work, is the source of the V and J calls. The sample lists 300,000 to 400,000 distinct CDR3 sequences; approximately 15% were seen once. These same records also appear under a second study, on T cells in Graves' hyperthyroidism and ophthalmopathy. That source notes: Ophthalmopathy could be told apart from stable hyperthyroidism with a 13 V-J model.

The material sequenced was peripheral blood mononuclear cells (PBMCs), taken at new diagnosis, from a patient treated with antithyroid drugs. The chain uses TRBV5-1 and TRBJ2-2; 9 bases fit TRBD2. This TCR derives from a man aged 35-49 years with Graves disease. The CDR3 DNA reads TGCGCCAGCAGCTTAACTAGCGGGTCGAACACCGGGGAGCTGTTTTTT. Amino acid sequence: CASSLTSGSNTGELFF.